The rows below give T cell receptor beta chains drawn from one sample of a study of beta chain features in type 1 diabetes. The repertoire was sequenced with immunoSEQ multiplex PCR; TCRdb's copy has only in-frame clones and lacks some. Of 640,000 or so clones detected, about an eighth appear once; the ten largest clones hold just under 0.04%. The sample was naive CD4+ T cells from blood. The receptors here all came from a man between 18 and 29 years old with type 1 diabetes. The CDR3 runs from the conserved cysteine through the conserved F or W. A D gene is named only where the DNA matches it firmly. Expanded clones are given a class, and other clones once, few, many or no size at all.

D gene,V gene,J gene,clone size,CDR3 DNA,CDR3 protein
TRBD2,TRBV10-3,TRBJ2-3,few,TGTGCCATCAGTGAGGACTTGAGCGGGGGACGAGATACGCAGTATTTT,CAISEDLSGGRDTQYF
TRBD2,TRBV2,TRBJ2-3,-,TGTGCCAGCAGTGCAAATCTCCTAGCGGGCCAGAACACAGATACGCAGTATTTT,CASSANLLAGQNTDTQYF
TRBD2,TRBV7-6,TRBJ2-7,-,TGTGCCAGCAGTCAATTAGCGGGAGCGTACGAGCAGTACTTC,CASSQLAGAYEQYF
-,TRBV5-1,TRBJ2-7,-,TGCGCCAGCAGAGACGATAGGGACGAGCAGTACTTC,CASRDDRDEQYF
TRBD1,TRBV7-9,TRBJ2-7,-,TGTGCCAGCAGCTCCAAAGGGACAGGGACCGACGAGCAGTACTTC,CASSSKGTGTDEQYF
-,TRBV7-2,TRBJ1-5,-,TGTGCCAGCAGCTTAAGCTATAGCAATCAGCCCCAGCATTTT,CASSLSYSNQPQHF
TRBD2,TRBV19,TRBJ2-2,few,TGTGCCAGCCAGCGGGAGGTGGGCACCGGGGAGCTGTTTTTT,CASQREVGTGELFF
-,TRBV7-9,TRBJ2-2,few,TGTGCCAGCAGCTTAGTCGGGAACACCGGGGAGCTGTTTTTT,CASSLVGNTGELFF
-,TRBV5-1,TRBJ1-2,-,TGCGCCAGCAGCTTGGACAATGCTAACTATGGCTACACCTTC,CASSLDNANYGYTF
-,TRBV18,TRBJ2-2,-,TGTGCCAGCTCACCCAAGGGTACCCTCACCGGGGAGCTGTTTTTT,CASSPKGTLTGELFF
TRBD1,TRBV5-1,TRBJ2-4,few,TGCGCCAGCAGCGGACAGGGGGGCAAAAACATTCAGTACTTC,CASSGQGGKNIQYF
-,TRBV30,TRBJ2-3,few,TGTGCCAGGAGGGATGGGGCAGATACGCAGTATTTT,CARRDGADTQYF
-,TRBV13,TRBJ1-2,-,TGTGCCAGCAGGCCTGGACAACCGGGATCCCTCTACACCTTC,CASRPGQPGSLYTF
-,TRBV18,TRBJ2-7,few,TGTGCCAGCTCACCCAGGAACACCTACGAGCAGTACTTC,CASSPRNTYEQYF
TRBD1,TRBV28,TRBJ1-2,few,TGTGCCAGCAGCCCCGGGACAGGGAGGGGATACACCTTC,CASSPGTGRGYTF
TRBD2,TRBV7-9,TRBJ2-7,-,TGTGCTTCAACCGAGCGGGAGGGTGAGCAGTACTTC,CASTEREGEQYF
-,TRBV30,TRBJ1-6,few,TGTGCCTGGACACCTTATAATTCACCCCTCCACTTT,CAWTPYNSPLHF
TRBD1,TRBV5-1,TRBJ1-6,few,TGCGCCAGCAGCCGGGGGACAGGATATAATTCACCCCTCCACTTT,CASSRGTGYNSPLHF
TRBD1,TRBV13,TRBJ1-2,-,TGTGCCAGCAGCTTACAAGTTAGGACAGGGGGCTGGGGCTACACCTTC,CASSLQVRTGGWGYTF
-,TRBV20-1,TRBJ1-2,-,TGCAGTGCTAGGGAGGCTAGGGGCTACACCTTC,CSAREARGYTF
-,TRBV15,TRBJ2-3,-,TGTGCCACCAGCAGAGGGTTTGGAGATACGCAGTATTTT,CATSRGFGDTQYF
-,TRBV28,TRBJ1-5,-,TGTGCCAGCAGTTCGGTGGACAATCAGCCCCAGCATTTT,CASSSVDNQPQHF
-,TRBV2,TRBJ2-3,-,TGTGCCAGCAGAAAAGACCCTAACACAGATACGCAGTATTTT,CASRKDPNTDTQYF
TRBD2,TRBV7-2,TRBJ2-2,few,TGTGCCAGCAGCCCACGAGGACTAGCGGGAACCGGGGAGCTGTTTTTT,CASSPRGLAGTGELFF
TRBD1,TRBV9,TRBJ1-6,-,TGTGCCAGCAGCGTAACCGGGACAGGCTATAATTCACCCCTCCACTTT,CASSVTGTGYNSPLHF
-,TRBV27,TRBJ2-1,few,TGTGCCAGCAGTTCCATGACCGATGAGCAGTTCTTC,CASSSMTDEQFF
TRBD1,TRBV7-2,TRBJ2-7,few,TGTGCCAGCAGCTTCCGGGACAGACTCTACGAGCAGTACTTC,CASSFRDRLYEQYF
TRBD2,TRBV6-5,TRBJ2-7,few,TGTGCCAGCAGTTCCTCCCGGCGGGGGGGAAACTTC,CASSSSRRGGNF
-,TRBV2,TRBJ2-1,few,TGTGCCAGCAGTGCTGGTCAGCGAGAGCGACGGTTCTTC,CASSAGQRERRFF
-,TRBV7-2,TRBJ1-5,-,TGTGCCAGCAGCTTGGTAAATCAGCCCCAGCATTTT,CASSLVNQPQHF
-,TRBV6-1,TRBJ1-2,once,TGTGCCAGCAGTGAAGACAGGCCTTACGTCTATGGCTACACCTTC,CASSEDRPYVYGYTF
TRBD1,TRBV28,TRBJ2-7,-,TGTGCCAGCAGTTTATATTTGCCCTGGGGGGACAGGGCTTACGAGCAGTACTTC,CASSLYLPWGDRAYEQYF
TRBD2,TRBV4-3,TRBJ2-7,few,TGCGCCAGCAGCCGTCAGGTGGGGGGGTCCTACGAGCAGTACTTC,CASSRQVGGSYEQYF
-,TRBV7-3,TRBJ2-7,-,TGTGCCAGCAGCTTATTTGGCGGGGGCAGCTCCTACGAGCAGTACTTC,CASSLFGGGSSYEQYF
-,TRBV25-1,TRBJ2-6,-,TGTGCCAGCGCGGGGGCAGGGGCCAACGTCCTGACTTTC,CASAGAGANVLTF
TRBD1,TRBV7-3,TRBJ2-4,-,TGTGCCAGCAGCCTTACAGGGGTAGCCAAAAACATTCAGTACTTC,CASSLTGVAKNIQYF
-,TRBV6-6,TRBJ1-5,few,TGTGCCAGCACTAAGGGTTACAATCAGCCCCAGCATTTT,CASTKGYNQPQHF
TRBD2,TRBV4-2,TRBJ2-1,few,TGTGCCAGCAGCCTCACCCCCCTAGCGGGGACTTCTAGCTACAATGAGCAGTTCTTC,CASSLTPLAGTSSYNEQFF
-,TRBV7-2,TRBJ1-1,few,TGTGCCAGCAGCTTAAGGGAAAACACTGAAGCTTTCTTT,CASSLRENTEAFF
-,TRBV5-5,TRBJ2-2,few,TGTGCCAGCAGCTTGAGGATGGGGGCGGTCACCGGGGAGCTGTTTTTT,CASSLRMGAVTGELFF
-,TRBV29-1,TRBJ1-1,-,TGCAGCGTTGAATTCGGGGGCGGAGGGACGGGCACTGAAGCTTTCTTT,CSVEFGGGGTGTEAFF
TRBD1,TRBV2,TRBJ1-2,-,TGTGCCAGCAGTCCACAGGGGGCTGAGGGCTACACCTTC,CASSPQGAEGYTF
TRBD2,TRBV9,TRBJ2-3,-,TGTGCCAGCAGCTCGCGGGGGGGCCTTGGCACAGATACGCAGTATTTT,CASSSRGGLGTDTQYF
-,TRBV7-3,TRBJ2-5,-,TGTGCCAGCAGCACGGGACCCGGGACGGCGACCCAGTACTTC,CASSTGPGTATQYF
TRBD1,TRBV7-2,TRBJ1-6,few,TGTGCCAGCAGCCGGGACAGGGACAGATATAATTCACCCCTCCACTTT,CASSRDRDRYNSPLHF
-,TRBV4-2,TRBJ2-1,-,TGTGCCAGCAGCCAAGTAACGGGAGCTAACAATGAGCAGTTCTTC,CASSQVTGANNEQFF
TRBD1,TRBV6-6,TRBJ2-7,-,TGTGCCAGCAGCCTCTCCGGGACAGGGGATGTTTACGAGCAGTACTTC,CASSLSGTGDVYEQYF
-,TRBV27,TRBJ1-3,few,TGTGCCAGCAGTTCAGGGGTAAACTCTGGAAACACCATATATTTT,CASSSGVNSGNTIYF
-,TRBV19,TRBJ2-1,-,TGTGCCAGTCGCCTTCCCAGGGACAATGAGCAGTTCTTC,CASRLPRDNEQFF
-,TRBV10-2,TRBJ2-4,-,TGCGCCAGCAGCGCGATAACGGGCAAAAACATTCAGTACTTC,CASSAITGKNIQYF
TRBD2,TRBV28,TRBJ2-4,-,TGTGCCAGCAGTTTAAGCGGACTAGCGGGAGCCAAAAACATTCAGTACTTC,CASSLSGLAGAKNIQYF
TRBD2,TRBV2,TRBJ2-6,-,TGTGCCAGCAGTGGCGGGAGGGGCTCTGGGGCCAACGTCCTGACTTTC,CASSGGRGSGANVLTF
-,TRBV7-2,TRBJ2-7,-,TGTGCCAGCAGCTTAGCAGGCAGCTCCTACGAGCAGTACTTC,CASSLAGSSYEQYF
TRBD2,TRBV14,TRBJ2-3,-,TGTGCCAGCAGCCAAGAGGGTAGAGCGGGGTACACAGATACGCAGTATTTT,CASSQEGRAGYTDTQYF
-,TRBV6-6,TRBJ1-4,few,TGTGCCAGCAGGTCCCGTACTGAAAAACTGTTTTTT,CASRSRTEKLFF
-,TRBV7-3,TRBJ1-1,-,TGTGCCAGCAGCTTAACGAGACACGCGAACACTGAAGCTTTCTTT,CASSLTRHANTEAFF
-,TRBV10-3,TRBJ2-1,few,TGTGCCATCAGTGAACTAGCAACCAATGAGCAGTTCTTC,CAISELATNEQFF